This T cell receptor beta chain was captured by sequencing in a study of cytomegalovirus exposure and HLA in healthy donors. With 60 Vbeta and 13 Jbeta primers, the PCR was carried out. Sequenced by immunoSEQ multiplex PCR; TCRdb stores in-frame clones only, minus some. This table holds approximately 200,000 clones, over 75% found once. This donor's CMV serostatus is unrecorded. On this clone itself: What it binds is unknown.

Study-wide results and caveats: According to the study, 150 to 200 TCR beta chains were cytomegalovirus-associated. Donor immune exposure was known only as CMV serostatus.

Germline CDR1 and CDR2: LNHDA and SQIVND (reference sequence). This CDR3 spans 16 amino acids. Trimming took 7 bases from V and 0 from J, leaving 13 bases between them. The material sequenced was PBMCs. The chain couples TRBV19 to TRBJ2-6; D is undetermined. The receptor comes from a human donor in good health. CDR3 protein: CASTDSVFSGANVLTF. The CDR3 DNA reads TGTGCCAGTACCGATAGTGTGTTCTCTGGGGCCAACGTCCTGACTTTC.